This T cell receptor (beta chain) was sequenced for a study of siplizumab effects on memory and regulatory T cells. Points from the study as a whole: Suppressive capability of dividing Tregs from siplizumab cultures went unverified. Controls had 26.9% Treg-derived mappable alloreactive CD4+ clones on average, versus approximately 69% with siplizumab. Major contributors to the alloresponse seemed to be naive T cells, which also appeared more diverse than memory cells.

With respect to this clone: Antigen: not known.

The V gene end was trimmed by 5 bases and the J gene end by 5 bases; junction bases not matched to a gene: 14. The CDR3 has 16 amino acids. Germline assignment: CDR1 SEHNR and CDR2 FQNEAQ (reference sequence). Some 94,000 TCR templates underwent assay in every sample. Profiling relied on immunoSEQ multiplex PCR, and the TCRdb table lists in-frame clones only, not all of them. The data show tens of thousands of clones, just over 95% seen once. The gene calls are TRBV7-9 and TRBJ2-7; 8 nucleotides match TRBD1. Sequencing was done on a sample of naive CD8+ T cells sorted from blood. The clonotype originates from a human donor in good health. CDR3 region: CASSRGFAGGDDEQYF. In DNA form, the CDR3 reads TGTGCCAGCAGCCGGGGGTTTGCAGGGGGCGACGACGAGCAGTACTTC.